This T cell receptor beta chain was documented in a study of blood T cell repertoires in COVID-19. In the study overall: T cells, B-cell-depleted T cells, or PBMCs supplied cDNA or gDNA.

The repertoire was sequenced with immunoSEQ multiplex PCR; TCRdb's copy has only in-frame clones and lacks some. The data show roughly 300,000 clones, with approximately 90% seen just once and 1.1% held by the top ten. Two consecutive negative NP/OP PCR tests, clearance, or resolved symptoms defined Cohort 3 recovery. The sequence was obtained from a woman between 25 and 40 years old who had recovered from COVID-19. Sequences were obtained from PBMCs or T cells enriched from blood (not recorded which).

The CDR3 sequence: CASSLIYGTEAFF. CDR3 DNA sequence: TGTGCCAGCAGCTTAATCTATGGTACTGAAGCTTTCTTT. The chain combines TRBV7-3 with TRBJ1-1; D gene unclear. V lost 1 base, J lost 5 bases, and 8 bases lay in between. The germline gives CDR1 SGHTA, CDR2 FQGTGA. The CDR3 is 13 amino acids.